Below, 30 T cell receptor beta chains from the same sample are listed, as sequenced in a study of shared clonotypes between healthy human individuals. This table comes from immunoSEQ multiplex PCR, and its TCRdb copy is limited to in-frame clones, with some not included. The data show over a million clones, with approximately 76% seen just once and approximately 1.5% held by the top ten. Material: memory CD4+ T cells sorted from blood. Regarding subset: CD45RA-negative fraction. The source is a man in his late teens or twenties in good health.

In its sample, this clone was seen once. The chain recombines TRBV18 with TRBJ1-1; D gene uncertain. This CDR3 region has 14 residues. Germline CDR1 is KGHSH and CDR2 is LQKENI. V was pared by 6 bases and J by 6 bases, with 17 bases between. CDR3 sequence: CASSLDTILAEAFF. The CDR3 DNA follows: TGTGCCAGCTCGCTTGACACGATATTAGCTGAAGCTTTCTTT.

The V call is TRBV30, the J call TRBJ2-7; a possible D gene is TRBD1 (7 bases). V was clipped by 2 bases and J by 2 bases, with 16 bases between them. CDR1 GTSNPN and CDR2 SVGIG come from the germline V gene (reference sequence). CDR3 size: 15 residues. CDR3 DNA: TGTGCCTGGAGTTATGGAGGGGGCCAGCCCTACGAGCAGTACTTC. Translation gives CAWSYGGGQPYEQYF.

In DNA, the CDR3 is TGTGCCAGTAGTACCACCGGCGGGTACCAGCCCCAGCATTTT. Translated, it gives CASSTTGGYQPQHF. The J gene is TRBJ1-5, the V gene TRBV19; D unclear. From germline, CDR1 is LNHDA and CDR2 SQIVND (reference sequence). CDR3 size: 14 residues. V lost 4 bases, J lost 7 bases, and 14 bases lay in between. The full variable domain, with the rest looked up from reference TRBV19 and TRBJ1-5, is DGGITQSPKYLFRKEGQNVTLSCEQNLNHDAMYWYRQDPGQGLRLIYYSQIVNDFQKGDIAEGYSVSREKKESFPLTVTSAQKNPTAFYLCASSTTGGYQPQHFGDGTRLSIL.

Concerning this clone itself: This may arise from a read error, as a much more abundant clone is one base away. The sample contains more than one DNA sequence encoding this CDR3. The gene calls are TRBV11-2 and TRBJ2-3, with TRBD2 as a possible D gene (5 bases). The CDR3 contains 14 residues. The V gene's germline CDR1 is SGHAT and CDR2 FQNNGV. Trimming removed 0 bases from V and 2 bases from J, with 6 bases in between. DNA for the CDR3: TGTGCCAGCAGCTTAGAAGGACTCACAGATACGCAGTATTTT. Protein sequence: CASSLEGLTDTQYF.

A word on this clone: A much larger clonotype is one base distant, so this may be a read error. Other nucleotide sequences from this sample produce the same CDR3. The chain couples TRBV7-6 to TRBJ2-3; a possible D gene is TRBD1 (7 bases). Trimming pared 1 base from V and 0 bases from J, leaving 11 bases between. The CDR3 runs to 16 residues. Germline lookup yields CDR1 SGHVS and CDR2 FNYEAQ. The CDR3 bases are TGTGCCAGCAGCTTAGATCAGGGGGGAAGCACAGATACGCAGTATTTT. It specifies CASSLDQGGSTDTQYF.

The CDR3 nucleotides read TGCGCCAGCAGCATAAGACTAGCGGGCCGGGGAGAGACCCAGTACTTC. Its translation: CASSIRLAGRGETQYF. The chain uses TRBV5-1 and TRBJ2-5, with 10 bases identical to TRBD2. Germline V lookup: CDR1 SGHRS, CDR2 YFSETQ. This CDR3 comprises 16 residues. Trimming cost V 4 bases and J 4 bases; bases outside gene matches: 10.

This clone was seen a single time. In nucleotides, the CDR3 is TGTGCCAGCAGTGCTCGGACTAGCGGGACAAATGAGCAGTTCTTC. Its protein product is CASSARTSGTNEQFF. The gene calls are TRBV6-4 and TRBJ2-1, with 12 bases matching TRBD2. CDR3 length: 15 amino acids. J was trimmed by 7 bases and V by 4 bases; bases with no gene match: 5. Germline CDR1 MRHNA, CDR2 SNTAGT.

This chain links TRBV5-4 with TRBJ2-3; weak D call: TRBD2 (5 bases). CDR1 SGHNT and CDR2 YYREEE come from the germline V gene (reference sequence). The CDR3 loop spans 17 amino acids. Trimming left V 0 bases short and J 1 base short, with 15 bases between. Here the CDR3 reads CASSLEGRGVGTDTQYF. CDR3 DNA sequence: TGTGCCAGCAGCTTGGAGGGCCGGGGAGTGGGCACAGATACGCAGTATTTT.

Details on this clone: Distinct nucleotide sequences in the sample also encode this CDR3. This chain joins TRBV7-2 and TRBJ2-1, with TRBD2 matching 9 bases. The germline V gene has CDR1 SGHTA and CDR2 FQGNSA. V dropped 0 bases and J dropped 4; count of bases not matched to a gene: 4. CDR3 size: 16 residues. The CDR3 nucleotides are TGTGCCAGCAGCTTAGCGACTAGCGGATCTTACAATGAGCAGTTCTTC. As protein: CASSLATSGSYNEQFF. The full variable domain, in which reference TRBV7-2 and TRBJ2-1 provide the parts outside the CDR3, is GAGVSQSPSNKVTEKGKDVELRCDPISGHTALYWYRQSLGQGLEFLIYFQGNSAPDKSGLPSDRFSAERTGGSVSTLTIQRTQQEDSAVYLCASSLATSGSYNEQFFGPGTRLTVL.

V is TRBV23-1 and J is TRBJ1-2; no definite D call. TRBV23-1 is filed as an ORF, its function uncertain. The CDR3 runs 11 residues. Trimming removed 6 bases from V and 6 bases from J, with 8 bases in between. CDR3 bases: TGCGCCAGCAGACCAAATAATGGCTACACCTTC. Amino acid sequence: CASRPNNGYTF.

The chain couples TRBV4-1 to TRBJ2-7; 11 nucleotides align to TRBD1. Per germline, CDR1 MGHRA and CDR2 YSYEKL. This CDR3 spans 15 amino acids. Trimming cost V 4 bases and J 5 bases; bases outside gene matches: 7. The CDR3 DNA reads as TGCGCCAGCAGCCGGCCGGGACAGGGGGTCCACGAGCAGTACTTC. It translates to CASSRPGQGVHEQYF.

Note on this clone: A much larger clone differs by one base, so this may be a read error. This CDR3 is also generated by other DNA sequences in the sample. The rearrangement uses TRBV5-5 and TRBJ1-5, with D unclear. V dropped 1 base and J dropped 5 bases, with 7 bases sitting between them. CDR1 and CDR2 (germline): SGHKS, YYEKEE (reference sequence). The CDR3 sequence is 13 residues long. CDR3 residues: CASSLLWDQPQHF. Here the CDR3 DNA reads TGTGCCAGCAGCTTGCTATGGGATCAGCCCCAGCATTTT.

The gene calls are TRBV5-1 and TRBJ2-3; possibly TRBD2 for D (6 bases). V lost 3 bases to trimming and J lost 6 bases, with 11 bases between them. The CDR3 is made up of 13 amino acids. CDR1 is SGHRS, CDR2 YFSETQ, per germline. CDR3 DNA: TGCGCCAGCAGCTCCGGAGGGTGGGATACGCAGTATTTT. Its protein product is CASSSGGWDTQYF.

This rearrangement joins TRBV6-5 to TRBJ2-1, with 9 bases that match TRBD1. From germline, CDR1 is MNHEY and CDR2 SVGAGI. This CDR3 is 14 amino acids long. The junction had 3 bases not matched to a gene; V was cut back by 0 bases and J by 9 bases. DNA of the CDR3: TGTGCCAGCAGTTACTCGGCGACAGGGGGTGAGCAGTTCTTC. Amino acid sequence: CASSYSATGGEQFF.

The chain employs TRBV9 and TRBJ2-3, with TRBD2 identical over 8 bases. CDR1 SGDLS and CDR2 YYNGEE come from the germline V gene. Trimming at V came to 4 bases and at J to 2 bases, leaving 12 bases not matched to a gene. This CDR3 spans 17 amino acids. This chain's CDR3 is CASSPKGSGGVTDTQYF. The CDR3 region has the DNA TGTGCCAGCAGCCCCAAGGGGAGCGGGGGTGTCACAGATACGCAGTATTTT.

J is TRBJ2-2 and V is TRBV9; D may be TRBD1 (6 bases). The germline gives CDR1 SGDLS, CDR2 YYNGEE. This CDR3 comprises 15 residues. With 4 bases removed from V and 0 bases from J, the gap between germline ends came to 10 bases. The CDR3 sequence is CASSRDISNTGELFF. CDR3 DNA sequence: TGTGCCAGCAGCAGGGACATCTCGAACACCGGGGAGCTGTTTTTT. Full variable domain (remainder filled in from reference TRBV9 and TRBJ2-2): DSGVTQTPKHLITATGQRVTLRCSPRSGDLSVYWYQQSLDQGLQFLIQYYNGEERAKGNILERFSAQQFPDLHSELNLSSLELGDSALYFCASSRDISNTGELFFGEGSRLTVL.

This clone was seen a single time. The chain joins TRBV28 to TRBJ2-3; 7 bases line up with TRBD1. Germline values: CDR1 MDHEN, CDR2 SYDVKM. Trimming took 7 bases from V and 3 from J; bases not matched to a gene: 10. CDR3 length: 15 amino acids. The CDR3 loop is CASKTNRGWTDTQYF. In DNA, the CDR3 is TGTGCCAGCAAAACAAACAGGGGATGGACAGATACGCAGTATTTT.

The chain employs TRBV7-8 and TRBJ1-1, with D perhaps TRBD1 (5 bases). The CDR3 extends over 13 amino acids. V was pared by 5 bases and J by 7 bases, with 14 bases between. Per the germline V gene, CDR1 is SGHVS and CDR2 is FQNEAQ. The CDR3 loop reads CASSIDQGIEAFF. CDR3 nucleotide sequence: TGTGCCAGCAGCATCGACCAGGGAATTGAAGCTTTCTTT.

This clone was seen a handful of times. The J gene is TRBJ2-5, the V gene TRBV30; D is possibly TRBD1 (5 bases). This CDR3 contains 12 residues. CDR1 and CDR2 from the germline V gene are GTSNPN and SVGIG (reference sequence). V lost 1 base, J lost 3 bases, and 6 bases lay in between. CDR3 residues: CAWSATEETQYF. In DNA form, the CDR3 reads TGTGCCTGGAGTGCGACAGAAGAGACCCAGTACTTC.

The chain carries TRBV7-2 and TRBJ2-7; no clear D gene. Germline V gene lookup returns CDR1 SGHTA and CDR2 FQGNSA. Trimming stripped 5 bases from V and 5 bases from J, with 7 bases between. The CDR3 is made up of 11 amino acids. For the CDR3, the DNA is TGTGCCAGCAGCCTATTGAACGAGCAGTACTTC. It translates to CASSLLNEQYF. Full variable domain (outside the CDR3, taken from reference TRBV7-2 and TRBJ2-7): GAGVSQSPSNKVTEKGKDVELRCDPISGHTALYWYRQSLGQGLEFLIYFQGNSAPDKSGLPSDRFSAERTGGSVSTLTIQRTQQEDSAVYLCASSLLNEQYFGPGTRLTVT.

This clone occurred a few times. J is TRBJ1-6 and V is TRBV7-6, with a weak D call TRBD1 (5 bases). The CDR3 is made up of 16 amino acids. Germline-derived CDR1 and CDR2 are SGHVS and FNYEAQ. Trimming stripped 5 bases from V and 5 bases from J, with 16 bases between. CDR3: CASSPIGRGNNSPLHF. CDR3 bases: TGTGCCAGCAGCCCCATTGGCCGGGGGAATAATTCACCCCTCCACTTT.

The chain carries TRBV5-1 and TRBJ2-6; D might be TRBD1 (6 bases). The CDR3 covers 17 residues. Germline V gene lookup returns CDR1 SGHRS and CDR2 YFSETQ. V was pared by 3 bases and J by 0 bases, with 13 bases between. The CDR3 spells CASSSGTLSSGANVLTF. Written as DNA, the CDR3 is TGCGCCAGCAGCTCGGGGACACTGAGCTCTGGGGCCAACGTCCTGACTTTC.

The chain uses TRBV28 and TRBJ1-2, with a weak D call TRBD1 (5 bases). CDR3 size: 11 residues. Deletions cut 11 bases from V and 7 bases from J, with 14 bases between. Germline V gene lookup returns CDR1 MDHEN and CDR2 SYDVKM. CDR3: CARGQKSGYTF. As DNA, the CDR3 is TGTGCCCGGGGCCAAAAGTCTGGCTACACCTTC.

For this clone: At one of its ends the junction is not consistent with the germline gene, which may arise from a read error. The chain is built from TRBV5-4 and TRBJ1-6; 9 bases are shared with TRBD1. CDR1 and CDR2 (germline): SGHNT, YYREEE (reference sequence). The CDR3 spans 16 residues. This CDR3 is CASSQVQGAEVSPLHF. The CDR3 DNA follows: TGCGCCAGCAGCCAAGTACAGGGGGCGGAGGTGTCACCCCTCCACTTT.

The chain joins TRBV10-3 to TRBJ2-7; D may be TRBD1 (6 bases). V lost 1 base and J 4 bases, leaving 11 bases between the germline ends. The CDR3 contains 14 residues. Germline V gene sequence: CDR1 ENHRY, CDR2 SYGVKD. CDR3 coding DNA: TGTGCCATCAGTGAGTGGGACACCTCTTACGAGCAGTACTTC. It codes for CAISEWDTSYEQYF.

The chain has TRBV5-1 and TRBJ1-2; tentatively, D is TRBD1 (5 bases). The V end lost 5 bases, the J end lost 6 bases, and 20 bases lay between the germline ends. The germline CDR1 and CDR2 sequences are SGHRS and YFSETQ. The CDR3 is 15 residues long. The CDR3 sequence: CASRSPLRGLDGYTF. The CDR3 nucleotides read TGCGCCAGCAGAAGCCCCTTGAGGGGCTTGGATGGCTACACCTTC.

CDR3 coding DNA: TGCGCCAGCAGCTTACGGGACAGGGGGCTCAATGAGCAGTTCTTC. Amino acids: CASSLRDRGLNEQFF. The V call is TRBV5-1, the J call TRBJ2-1; 12 bases align to TRBD1. V trimming: 2 bases; J trimming: 6 bases; junction bases outside the gene matches: 3. CDR1 SGHRS and CDR2 YFSETQ come from the germline V gene. CDR3 length equals 15 residues. Full variable domain (missing parts from reference TRBV5-1 and TRBJ2-1): KAGVTQTPRYLIKTRGQQVTLSCSPISGHRSVSWYQQTPGQGLQFLFEYFSETQRNKGNFPGRFSGRQFSNSRSEMNVSTLELGDSALYLCASSLRDRGLNEQFFGPGTRLTVL.

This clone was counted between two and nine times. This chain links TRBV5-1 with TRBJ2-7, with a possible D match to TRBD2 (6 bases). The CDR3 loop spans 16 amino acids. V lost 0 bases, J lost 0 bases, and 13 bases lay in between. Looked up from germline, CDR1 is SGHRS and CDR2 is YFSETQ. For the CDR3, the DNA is TGCGCCAGCAGCTTGGCGGCGGGGATAAACTCCTACGAGCAGTACTTC. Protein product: CASSLAAGINSYEQYF.

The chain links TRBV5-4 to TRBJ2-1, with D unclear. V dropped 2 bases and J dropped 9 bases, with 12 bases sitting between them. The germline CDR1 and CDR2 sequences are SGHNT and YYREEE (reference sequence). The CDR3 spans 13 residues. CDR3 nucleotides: TGTGCCAGCAGCTTTAAAGGTACGGTTGAGCAGTTCTTC. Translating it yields CASSFKGTVEQFF.

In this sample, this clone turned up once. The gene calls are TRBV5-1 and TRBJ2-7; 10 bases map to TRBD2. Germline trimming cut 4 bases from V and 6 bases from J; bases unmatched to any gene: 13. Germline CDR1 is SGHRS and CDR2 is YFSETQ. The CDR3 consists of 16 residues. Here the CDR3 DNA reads TGCGCCAGCAGCAACCCTTCAGCGGGGGGGCCGGGCGAGCAGTACTTC. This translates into CASSNPSAGGPGEQYF.